A single sample gave rise to the 5 T cell receptor beta chains below, sequenced in a study of blood T cell repertoires in COVID-19. Repertoires were generated with immunoSEQ multiplex PCR, while TCRdb's copy carries only in-frame clones and drops some. The profile shows approximately 150,000 clones, 80% to 95% of them singletons. Sequenced input: peripheral blood. All receptors derive from a woman in her sixties with COVID-19, enrolled during active disease.

This clone has a handful of counts. The rearrangement links TRBV5-8 to TRBJ2-1; 7 bases fit TRBD2. Germline V CDR1 and CDR2: SGHTS, YDEGEE. V was clipped by 4 bases and J by 2 bases; unmatched bases: 6. The CDR3 covers 15 residues. This CDR3 is CASSTSGAPYNEQFF. The DNA of the CDR3 is TGTGCCAGCAGCACCAGCGGGGCCCCCTACAATGAGCAGTTCTTC.

Only one count was recorded for this clone. J is TRBJ1-2 and V is TRBV4-1, with TRBD1 matching 7 bases. CDR3 length: 15 residues. Germline lookup yields CDR1 MGHRA and CDR2 YSYEKL. The ends lost 0 bases at V and 6 bases at J; junction bases unmatched: 7. As DNA, the CDR3 is TGCGCCAGCAGCCAAGATGACAGGGCCTACAATGGCTACACCTTC. Amino acids: CASSQDDRAYNGYTF.

This chain joins TRBV2 and TRBJ1-6; 8 nucleotides agree with TRBD1. Per the germline V gene, CDR1 is SNHLY and CDR2 is FYNNEI. J was trimmed by 9 bases and V by 8 bases; bases with no gene match: 9. The CDR3 totals 14 residues. CDR3 region: CASVTGVYSSPLHF. In DNA form, the CDR3 reads TGTGCCAGCGTGACAGGGGTCTACAGTTCACCCCTCCACTTT.

V is TRBV9 and J is TRBJ2-1; 7 bases fit TRBD1. This CDR3 has 15 amino acids. Germline CDR1 and CDR2: SGDLS and YYNGEE. J gave up 2 bases and V 4 bases, and 6 bases lay outside the gene matches. The CDR3 sequence is CASSIRQGTYNEQFF. CDR3 in DNA: TGTGCCAGCAGCATTAGACAGGGTACCTACAATGAGCAGTTCTTC.

In DNA form, the CDR3 reads TGTGCCAGCAGCATCGTAGAGTCCCGGGCCCAGTACTTC. It specifies CASSIVESRAQYF. The chain employs TRBV7-2 and TRBJ2-5; D is ambiguous. This CDR3 is built from 13 residues. The germline V gene encodes CDR1 SGHTA and CDR2 FQGNSA. The V end lost 5 bases, the J end lost 9 bases, and 16 bases lay between the germline ends.